This T cell receptor (beta chain) appears in the sequencing data of a study of blood T cell repertoires in COVID-19. This clone showed up just once. Sequencing used immunoSEQ multiplex PCR; TCRdb keeps in-frame clones, though not all of them. The sample consists of 100,000 or so clones, approximately 86% of them appearing once. The CDR3 is made up of 14 amino acids. CDR1 is ENHRY, CDR2 SYGVKD, per germline. V shed 4 bases, J shed 6 bases, and the junction held 4 bases outside the gene matches. Sequencing used PBMCs or T cells enriched from blood (not recorded which). The chain links TRBV10-3 to TRBJ2-1; 9 bases map to TRBD1. This receptor was taken from a woman aged 50 to 60 who had recovered from COVID-19. CDR3 bases: TGTGCCATCAGTGCTATGACAGGGGGCAATGAGCAGTTCTTC. Translated: CAISAMTGGNEQFF.